A single T cell receptor beta chain is shown here with its context. The record originates from a study of blood T cell repertoires in COVID-19. Study-wide context: Italy, Spain and the United States were the sources of the convalescent and acute COVID-19 samples. PBMCs, B-cell-depleted T cells, or T cells were the source of the cDNA or gDNA that made up the material.

Source study methods: How many nucleated cells were present was estimated from reference gene primer amplification. Profiled with immunoSEQ multiplex PCR; TCRdb holds only in-frame clones, not every one. That table furnishes V, J and clone size, whereas the DNA furnished D and trimming. This sample carries 250,000 or so clones, around 80% of them seen once, and the ten largest clones take about 2%. V was clipped by 8 bases and J by 7 bases; unmatched bases: 16. CDR1 and CDR2 from the germline V gene are MDHEN and SYDVKM. The CDR3 totals 15 residues. Sequenced material: peripheral blood. The chain uses TRBV28 and TRBJ1-2; 7 bases are a match to TRBD1. This clonotype originated in a woman over 75 with acute or convalescent COVID-19. CDR3 region: CASQKERGRYAGYTF. CDR3 bases: TGTGCCAGCCAAAAGGAGAGGGGGCGTTATGCTGGCTACACCTTC.